The present T cell receptor beta chain was sequenced within a study of patients and donors after allogeneic stem cell transplantation. TCRdb reanalysed the RT-PCR reads using MiXCR and keeps one entry per CDR3 protein. This table holds 410,000 or so distinct CDR3 sequences, under 20% found once. J was trimmed by 6 bases and V by 2 bases; bases with no gene match: 5. This CDR3 spans 14 amino acids. CDR1 is MNHEY and CDR2 is SMNVEV in the germline V gene (reference sequence). Source material: blood, either unsorted or a sorted T cell fraction (not recorded which). The chain is built from TRBV27 and TRBJ1-1, with 8 bases lining up with TRBD1. The clonotype originates from a human donor who was either an allogeneic HSCT recipient or a stem cell or donor lymphocyte infusion donor (not recorded which). It is not recorded whose cells these are; they may come from a transplant donor. CDR3 bases: TGTGCCAGCAGTTTAAGGACAGGGAAGCCTGAAGCTTTCTTT. The encoded protein is CASSLRTGKPEAFF.